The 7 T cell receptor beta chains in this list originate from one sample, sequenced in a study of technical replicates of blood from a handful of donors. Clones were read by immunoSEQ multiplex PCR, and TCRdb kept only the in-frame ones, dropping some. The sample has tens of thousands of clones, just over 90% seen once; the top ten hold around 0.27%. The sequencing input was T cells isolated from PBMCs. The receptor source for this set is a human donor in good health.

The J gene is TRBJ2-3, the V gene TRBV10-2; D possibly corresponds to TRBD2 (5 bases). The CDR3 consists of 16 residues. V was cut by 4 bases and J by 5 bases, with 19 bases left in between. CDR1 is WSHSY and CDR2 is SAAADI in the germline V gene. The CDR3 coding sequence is TGCGCCAGCAGTGGGTCGGCTAGCTTTTACAGAGATACGCAGTATTTT. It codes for CASSGSASFYRDTQYF.

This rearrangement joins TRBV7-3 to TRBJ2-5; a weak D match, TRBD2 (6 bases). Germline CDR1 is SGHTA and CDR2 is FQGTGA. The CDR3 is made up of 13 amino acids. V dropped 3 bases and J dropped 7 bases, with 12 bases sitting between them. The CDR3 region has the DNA TGTGCCAGCAGCTTGGGAGGAGGGGCGACCCAGTACTTC. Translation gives CASSLGGGATQYF.

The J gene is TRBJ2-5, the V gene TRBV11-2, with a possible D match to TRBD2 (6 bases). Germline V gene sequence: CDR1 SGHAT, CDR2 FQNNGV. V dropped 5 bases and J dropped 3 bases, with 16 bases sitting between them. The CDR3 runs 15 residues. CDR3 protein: CASSAGLVVKETQYF. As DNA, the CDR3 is TGTGCCAGCAGCGCGGGGCTTGTAGTGAAAGAGACCCAGTACTTC.

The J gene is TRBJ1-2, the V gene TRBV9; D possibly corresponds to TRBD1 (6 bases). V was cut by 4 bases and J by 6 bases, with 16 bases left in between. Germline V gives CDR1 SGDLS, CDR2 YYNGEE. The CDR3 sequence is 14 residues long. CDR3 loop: CASSHTTGFDGYTF. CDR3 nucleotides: TGTGCCAGCAGCCATACAACAGGGTTCGATGGCTACACCTTC.

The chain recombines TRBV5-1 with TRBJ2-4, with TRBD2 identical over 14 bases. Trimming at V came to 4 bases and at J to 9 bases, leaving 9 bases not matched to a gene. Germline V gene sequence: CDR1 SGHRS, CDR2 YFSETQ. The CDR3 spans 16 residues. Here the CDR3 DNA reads TGCGCCAGCAGCCCTGGGACTAGCGGGGGCCGGGGCATTCAGTACTTC. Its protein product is CASSPGTSGGRGIQYF. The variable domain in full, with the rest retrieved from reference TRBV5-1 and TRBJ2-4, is KAGVTQTPRYLIKTRGQQVTLSCSPISGHRSVSWYQQTPGQGLQFLFEYFSETQRNKGNFPGRFSGRQFSNSRSEMNVSTLELGDSALYLCASSPGTSGGRGIQYFGAGTRLSVL.

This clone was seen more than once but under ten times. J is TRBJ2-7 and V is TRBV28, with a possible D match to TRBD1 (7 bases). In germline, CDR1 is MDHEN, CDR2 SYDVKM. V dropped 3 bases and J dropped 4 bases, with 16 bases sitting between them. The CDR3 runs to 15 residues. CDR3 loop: CASSFSVQGGYEQYF. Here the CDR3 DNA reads TGTGCCAGCAGTTTCTCGGTGCAGGGGGGATACGAGCAGTACTTC.

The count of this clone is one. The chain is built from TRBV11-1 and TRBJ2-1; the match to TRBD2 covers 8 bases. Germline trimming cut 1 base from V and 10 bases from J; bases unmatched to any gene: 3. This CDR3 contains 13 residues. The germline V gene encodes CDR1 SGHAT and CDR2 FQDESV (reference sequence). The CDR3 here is CASSLGRLAEQFF. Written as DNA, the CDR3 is TGTGCCAGCAGCTTAGGGCGACTAGCGGAGCAGTTCTTC. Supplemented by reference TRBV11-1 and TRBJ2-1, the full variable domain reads EAEVAQSPRYKITEKSQAVAFWCDPISGHATLYWYRQILGQGPELLVQFQDESVVDDSQLPKDRFSAERLKGVDSTLKIQPAELGDSAMYLCASSLGRLAEQFFGPGTRLTVL.